Described below is a single TCR beta chain sequence and its context. Its specificity is unknown. This specimen belongs to a study of T cell responses to AZD1222 COVID-19 vaccine. General study findings and limits: Receipt of two AZD1222 doses was followed by a rise in Spike-specific TCR breadth and depth. Donors, mostly white British, included more females; clonal diversity was possibly underestimated.

Trimming pared 3 bases from V and 4 bases from J, leaving 16 bases between. The CDR3 loop spans 16 amino acids. The germline CDR1 and CDR2 sequences are MNHNS and SASEGT. Libraries were prepared by immunoSEQ multiplex PCR; TCRdb keeps only in-frame clonotypes and omits some of them. The data hold about 120,000 clones, with around 90% observed a single time. The chain links TRBV6-1 to TRBJ1-3; D unresolved. The origin of this receptor is an adult who received the MenACWY meningococcal vaccine as a control. Material: peripheral blood, obtained 28 days after the second dose of the MenACWY control vaccine. In DNA form, the CDR3 reads TGTGCCAGCAGTGATCTCGTAGGGCTCGTGGGAAACACCATATATTTT. This codes for CASSDLVGLVGNTIYF.